These T cell receptor beta chains were read from a single sample in a study of T cells in Graves' hyperthyroidism and ophthalmopathy. TCRdb fed the multiplex PCR reads into MiXCR, producing one record per CDR3 protein. The sample comprises some 200,000 distinct CDR3 sequences, about a sixth of which are singletons, and around 48% rests with the top ten. Material: blood. The receptors originated from a woman in her forties or fifties with Graves' hyperthyroidism. CDR3s include the opening cysteine and the closing phenylalanine or tryptophan. Fields, in order: V gene, CDR3 protein.

V: TRBV7-4; CDR3: CASRESGSYNEQFF
V: TRBV5-1; CDR3: CASSLRQGGITEAFF
V: TRBV3-1; CDR3: CASSQVPHTDTQYF
V: TRBV29-1; CDR3: CSVERGLGNEQFF
V: TRBV20-1; CDR3: CSARPSGISQRQETQYF
V: TRBV7-9; CDR3: CASSRIAGGYNEQFF
V: TRBV30; CDR3: CAWSGVRRRTYNEQFF
V: TRBV10-2; CDR3: CASTKEDNEQFF
V: TRBV29-1; CDR3: CSAGTGVNTGELFF
V: TRBV12-3/TRBV12-4; CDR3: CATRRREDYNEQFF
V: TRBV12-3/TRBV12-4; CDR3: CASSPSGTFSYNEQFF
V: TRBV7-9; CDR3: CASSLNGNQETQYF
V: TRBV24-1; CDR3: CATSDYEVTGGAFF
V: TRBV9; CDR3: CASSVDRGQGVYEQYF
V: TRBV13; CDR3: CASSLGRKGSWFF
V: TRBV6-2/TRBV6-3; CDR3: CASSRTGGAGANVLTF
V: TRBV3-1; CDR3: CASSHNRGGTEAFF
V: TRBV28; CDR3: CASRGAGTGNTGELFF
V: TRBV30; CDR3: CAWSPRMAETFF
V: TRBV7-9; CDR3: CASSLSTGGYQPQHF